Below, 18 T cell receptor beta chains from the same sample are listed, as sequenced in a study of blood T cell repertoires in COVID-19. Sequencing was performed with immunoSEQ multiplex PCR; in TCRdb, only in-frame clones are kept and a portion is missing. This repertoire shows 150,000 to 200,000 clones, around 79% found once; its top ten account for around 6%. Sequenced: peripheral blood. Every receptor here comes from a middle-aged woman with COVID-19, enrolled during active disease.

This clone was found once. The chain links TRBV10-3 to TRBJ1-1; TRBD1 might be the D (5 bases). The CDR3 is 16 amino acids. Germline assignment: CDR1 ENHRY and CDR2 SYGVKD. V shed 5 bases and J shed 1 base, with 17 bases lying between them. CDR3 residues: CAISFRDSTPNTEAFF. In DNA form, the CDR3 reads TGTGCCATCAGTTTCCGGGACTCAACCCCGAACACTGAAGCTTTCTTT.

Details on this clone: This clone may be a read error of a much larger clone one base away. The same CDR3 arises from other DNA sequences in this sample as well. This chain joins TRBV3-1 (or the pseudogene TRBV3-2) and TRBJ2-3; 7 nucleotides agree with TRBD2. CDR1 LGHDT and CDR2 YNNKEL come from the germline V gene (reference sequence). V was pared by 9 bases and J by 0 bases, with 6 bases of the junction left unmatched. The CDR3 consists of 14 residues. The CDR3 coding sequence is TGTGCCAGTGGGAGGGAGGAGAGCACAGATACGCAGTATTTT. Amino acids: CASGREESTDTQYF.

The chain employs TRBV4-2 and TRBJ1-2, with TRBD1 as a possible D gene (6 bases). Trimming took off 1 base at V and 5 bases at J, with 17 bases between the two ends. This CDR3 comprises 16 residues. Germline V gene sequence: CDR1 LGHNA, CDR2 YNFKEQ. The CDR3 DNA is TGTGCCAGCAGCCAAGCCGGGACACCTACAGGGTATGGCTACACCTTC. It yields the protein CASSQAGTPTGYGYTF.

There are a few counts of this clone. This chain joins TRBV21-1 and TRBJ2-1; no DNA check was done on the table's D call, TRBD1. TRBV21-1 is a pseudogene segment. The CDR3 is 16 amino acids. The DNA for the CDR3 is TGTGCCAGCCCCCCACGGCGGGACAGTAAAGAAAATGAACAGTTCTTC. This encodes CASPPRRDSKENEQFF.

CDR3: CASSLFVQGRAEAFF. CDR3 nucleotide sequence: TGTGCCAGCAGCTTATTCGTACAGGGAAGGGCTGAAGCTTTCTTT. V gene TRBV7-9 combines with J gene TRBJ1-1, with D maybe TRBD1 (6 bases). V lost 2 bases to trimming and J lost 6 bases, with 16 bases between them. The length of the CDR3 is 15 residues. Germline V gene sequence: CDR1 SEHNR, CDR2 FQNEAQ (reference sequence).

This clone was observed a few times. The chain couples TRBV18 to TRBJ1-2; possible D gene TRBD1, 5 bases. CDR1 KGHSH and CDR2 LQKENI come from the germline V gene. V was trimmed by 3 bases and J by 8 bases, leaving 19 bases between them. CDR3 length: 15 amino acids. The CDR3 DNA is TGTGCCAGCTCACCCGGGTCTGGGGCAGGGCGAGGCTACACCTTC. This codes for CASSPGSGAGRGYTF.

The chain employs TRBV25-1 and TRBJ1-4; 7 nucleotides line up with TRBD1. CDR1 is MGHDK, CDR2 SYGVNS, per germline. The trim removed 6 bases at V and 4 bases at J, leaving 5 bases unmatched. The CDR3 extends over 14 amino acids. CDR3 in DNA: TGTGCCAGCAGAGGGGGCGCGGGTAATGAAAAACTGTTTTTT. Protein product: CASRGGAGNEKLFF.

Regarding this clone: The same CDR3 also results from other DNA sequences found in this sample. This chain connects TRBV6-2 or TRBV6-3 to TRBJ2-7, with D unclear. Germline V lookup: CDR1 MNHEY, CDR2 SVGEGT. This CDR3 is built from 11 residues. Trimming cost V 6 bases and J 4 bases, with 7 bases left between them. Written as DNA, the CDR3 is TGTGCCAGCAGCCCCTTGTACGAGCAGTACTTC. Its translation is CASSPLYEQYF.

The CDR3 here is CAISELTGPHEAFF. The CDR3 DNA reads as TGTGCCATCAGTGAGTTGACAGGGCCCCATGAAGCTTTCTTT. The rearrangement links TRBV10-3 to TRBJ1-1; 7 bases fit TRBD1. Germline CDR1 is ENHRY and CDR2 is SYGVKD. V trimming: 1 base; J trimming: 7 bases; junction bases outside the gene matches: 6. The CDR3 covers 14 residues.

This sequence joins TRBV11-2 and TRBJ1-3, with D perhaps TRBD1 (6 bases). Per germline, CDR1 SGHAT and CDR2 FQNNGV. V was clipped by 1 base and J by 3 bases, with 10 bases between them. The CDR3 consists of 15 residues. The CDR3 DNA sequence: TGTGCCAGCAGCTTAGCCGCAGGGGTTGGAAACACCATATATTTT. This codes for CASSLAAGVGNTIYF.

This clone has only one observation. This rearrangement joins TRBV25-1 to TRBJ1-1, with D maybe TRBD1 (5 bases). This CDR3 has 13 amino acids. V was cut by 1 base and J by 10 bases, with 13 bases left in between. Looked up from germline, CDR1 is MGHDK and CDR2 is SYGVNS. CDR3 sequence: CASSEWGSQGAFF. Here the CDR3 DNA reads TGTGCCAGCAGTGAATGGGGCAGTCAGGGAGCTTTCTTT.

This sequence joins TRBV3-1 (or the pseudogene TRBV3-2) and TRBJ2-5, with 7 bases lining up with TRBD2. Unmatched junction bases numbered 12, after V lost 10 bases and J lost 4 bases. The CDR3 loop spans 14 amino acids. Germline CDR1 and CDR2: LGHDT and YNNKEL (reference sequence). This CDR3 is CATLRGELGETQYF. CDR3 nucleotides: TGTGCCACACTTCGGGGGGAGTTAGGAGAGACCCAGTACTTC.

This rearrangement joins TRBV19 to TRBJ2-6; TRBD1 agrees at 8 bases. CDR1 and CDR2 from the germline V gene are LNHDA and SQIVND (reference sequence). This CDR3 is 21 amino acids long. Trimming cost V 4 bases and J 0 bases; bases outside gene matches: 17. The CDR3, as DNA: TGTGCCAGTAGTAGGACGTTTCGGGTGGACAGGGCAAACTCTGGGGCCAACGTCCTGACTTTC. This translates into CASSRTFRVDRANSGANVLTF.

The rearrangement links TRBV11-2 to TRBJ2-1; 7 bases match TRBD1. CDR1 SGHAT and CDR2 FQNNGV come from the germline V gene. This CDR3 has 13 residues. Trimming at V came to 5 bases and at J to 7 bases, leaving 5 bases not matched to a gene. The CDR3 spells CASSEDRLNEQFF. CDR3 DNA sequence: TGTGCCAGCAGCGAGGACAGGTTGAATGAGCAGTTCTTC.

This clone has more than one count but fewer than ten. CDR3: CASSFLNPPGATYNSPLHF. The CDR3 DNA sequence: TGTGCCAGTAGTTTCCTGAACCCCCCAGGGGCGACCTATAATTCACCCCTCCACTTT. The chain combines TRBV19 with TRBJ1-6; possible D gene TRBD1, 6 bases. V dropped 5 bases and J dropped 2 bases, with 22 bases sitting between them. The germline V gene encodes CDR1 LNHDA and CDR2 SQIVND (reference sequence). CDR3 size: 19 residues.

This chain joins TRBV3-1 (or the pseudogene TRBV3-2) and TRBJ2-5; D is perhaps TRBD2 (5 bases). CDR1 and CDR2 (germline): LGHDT, YNNKEL (reference sequence). CDR3 length: 15 amino acids. V was trimmed by 6 bases and J by 5 bases, leaving 19 bases between them. CDR3 sequence reads: CASRNLLDRAETQYF. The DNA for the CDR3 is TGTGCCAGCAGAAATCTACTAGACCGGGCGGAGACCCAGTACTTC.

The chain employs TRBV18 and TRBJ2-1, with D perhaps matching TRBD1 (5 bases). Germline loops: CDR1 KGHSH, CDR2 LQKENI. V was clipped by 2 bases and J by 9 bases, with 11 bases between them. This CDR3 spans 13 amino acids. CDR3 sequence reads: CASSPLPRAEQFF. The CDR3 bases are TGTGCCAGCTCACCATTACCCAGGGCTGAGCAGTTCTTC.

This clone was picked up a small number of times. The chain is built from TRBV18 and TRBJ1-1, with no clear D. The length of the CDR3 is 17 residues. Germline-derived CDR1 and CDR2 are KGHSH and LQKENI. Trimming shortened V by 4 bases and J by 0 bases, and 18 bases separated the two germline ends. CDR3 loop: CASSLSGGVLMNTEAFF. CDR3 nucleotide sequence: TGTGCCAGCTCACTCTCCGGCGGGGTACTCATGAACACTGAAGCTTTCTTT.